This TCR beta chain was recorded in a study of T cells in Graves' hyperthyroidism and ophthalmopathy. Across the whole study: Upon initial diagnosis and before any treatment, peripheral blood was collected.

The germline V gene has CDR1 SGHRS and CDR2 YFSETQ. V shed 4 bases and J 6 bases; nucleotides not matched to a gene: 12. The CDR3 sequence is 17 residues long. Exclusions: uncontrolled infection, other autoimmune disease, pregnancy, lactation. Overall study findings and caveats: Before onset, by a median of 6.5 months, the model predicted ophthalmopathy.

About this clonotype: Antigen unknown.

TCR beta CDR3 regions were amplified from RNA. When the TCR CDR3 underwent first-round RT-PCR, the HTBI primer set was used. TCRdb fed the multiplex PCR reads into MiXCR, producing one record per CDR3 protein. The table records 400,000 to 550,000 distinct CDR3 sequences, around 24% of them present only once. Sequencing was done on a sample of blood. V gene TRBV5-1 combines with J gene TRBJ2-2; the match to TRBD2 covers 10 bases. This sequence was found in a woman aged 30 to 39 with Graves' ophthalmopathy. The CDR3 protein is CASSPGASGGRPGELFF. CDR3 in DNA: TGCGCCAGCAGCCCGGGCGCTAGCGGGGGAAGGCCCGGGGAGCTGTTTTTT.